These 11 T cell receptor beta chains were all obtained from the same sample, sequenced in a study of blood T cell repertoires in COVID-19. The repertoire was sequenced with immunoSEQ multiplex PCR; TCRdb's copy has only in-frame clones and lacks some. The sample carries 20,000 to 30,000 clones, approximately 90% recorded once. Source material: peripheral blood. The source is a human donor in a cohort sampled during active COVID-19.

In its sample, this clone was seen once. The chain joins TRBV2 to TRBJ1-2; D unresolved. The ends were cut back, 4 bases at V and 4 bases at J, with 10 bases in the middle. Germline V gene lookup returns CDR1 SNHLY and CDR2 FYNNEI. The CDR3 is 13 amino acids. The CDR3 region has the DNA TGTGCCAGCAGTGTCGCAGGCTCCTATGGCTACACCTTC. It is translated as CASSVAGSYGYTF.

The chain's CDR3 is CASSPGSYNEQFF. In nucleotides, the CDR3 is TGTGCCAGCAGCCCTGGGAGTTACAATGAGCAGTTCTTC. This chain connects TRBV5-6 to TRBJ2-1, with D possibly TRBD2 on 5 matching bases. CDR1 is SGHDT and CDR2 is YYEEEE in the germline V gene. The length of the CDR3 is 13 residues. V lost 4 bases, J lost 4 bases, and 9 bases lay in between.

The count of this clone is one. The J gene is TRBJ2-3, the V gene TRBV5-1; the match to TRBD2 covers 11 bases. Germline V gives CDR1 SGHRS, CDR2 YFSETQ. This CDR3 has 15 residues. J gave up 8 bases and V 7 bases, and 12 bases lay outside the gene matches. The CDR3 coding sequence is TGCGCCAGCCACCAAGATCTAGCGGGGGGTTCTACGCAGTATTTT. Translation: CASHQDLAGGSTQYF.

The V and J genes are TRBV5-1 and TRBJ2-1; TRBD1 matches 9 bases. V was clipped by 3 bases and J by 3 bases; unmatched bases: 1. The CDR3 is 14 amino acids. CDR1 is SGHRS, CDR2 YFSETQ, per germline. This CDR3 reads CASSWTGDYNEQFF. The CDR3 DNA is TGCGCCAGCAGCTGGACAGGGGACTACAATGAGCAGTTCTTC.

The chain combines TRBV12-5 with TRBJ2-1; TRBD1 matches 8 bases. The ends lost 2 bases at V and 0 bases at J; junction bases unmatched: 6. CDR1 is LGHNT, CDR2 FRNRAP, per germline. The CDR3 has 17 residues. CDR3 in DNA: TGTGCTAGTGGTTTGAACCCCGGACAGGGCTCCTACAATGAGCAGTTCTTC. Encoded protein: CASGLNPGQGSYNEQFF. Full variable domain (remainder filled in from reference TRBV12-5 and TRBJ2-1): DARVTQTPRHKVTEMGQEVTMRCQPILGHNTVFWYRQTMMQGLELLAYFRNRAPLDDSGMPKDRFSAEMPDATLATLKIQPSEPRDSAVYFCASGLNPGQGSYNEQFFGPGTRLTVL.

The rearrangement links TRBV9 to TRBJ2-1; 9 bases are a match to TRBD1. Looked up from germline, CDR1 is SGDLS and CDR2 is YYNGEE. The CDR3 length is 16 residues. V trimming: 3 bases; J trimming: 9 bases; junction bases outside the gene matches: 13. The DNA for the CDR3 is TGTGCCAGCAGCGCCCACGGGGGACAGGGATCGGGTGAGCAGTTCTTC. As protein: CASSAHGGQGSGEQFF. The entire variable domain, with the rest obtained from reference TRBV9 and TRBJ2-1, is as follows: DSGVTQTPKHLITATGQRVTLRCSPRSGDLSVYWYQQSLDQGLQFLIQYYNGEERAKGNILERFSAQQFPDLHSELNLSSLELGDSALYFCASSAHGGQGSGEQFFGPGTRLTVL.

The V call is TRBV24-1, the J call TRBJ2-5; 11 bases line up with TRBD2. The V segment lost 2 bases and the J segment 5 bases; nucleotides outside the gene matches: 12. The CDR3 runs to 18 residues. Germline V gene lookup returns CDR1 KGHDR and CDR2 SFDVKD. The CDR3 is CATSDSVLAGVPLETQYF. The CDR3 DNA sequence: TGTGCCACCAGTGATTCCGTACTAGCGGGGGTTCCTTTGGAGACCCAGTACTTC.

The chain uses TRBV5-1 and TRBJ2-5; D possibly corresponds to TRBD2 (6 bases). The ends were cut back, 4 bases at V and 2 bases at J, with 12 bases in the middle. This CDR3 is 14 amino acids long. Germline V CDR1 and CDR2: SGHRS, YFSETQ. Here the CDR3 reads CASSGGTGQETQYF. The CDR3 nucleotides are TGCGCCAGCAGCGGAGGGACGGGTCAAGAGACCCAGTACTTC.

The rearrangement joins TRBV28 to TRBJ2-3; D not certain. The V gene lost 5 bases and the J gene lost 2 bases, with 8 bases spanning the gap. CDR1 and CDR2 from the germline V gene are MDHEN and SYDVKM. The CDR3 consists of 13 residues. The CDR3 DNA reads TGTGCCAGCAGTACTCTAAACACAGATACGCAGTATTTT. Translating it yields CASSTLNTDTQYF. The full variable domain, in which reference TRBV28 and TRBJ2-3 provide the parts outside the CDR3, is DVKVTQSSRYLVKRTGEKVFLECVQDMDHENMFWYRQDPGLGLRLIYFSYDVKMKEKGDIPEGYSVSREKKERFSLILESASTNQTSMYLCASSTLNTDTQYFGPGTRLTVL.

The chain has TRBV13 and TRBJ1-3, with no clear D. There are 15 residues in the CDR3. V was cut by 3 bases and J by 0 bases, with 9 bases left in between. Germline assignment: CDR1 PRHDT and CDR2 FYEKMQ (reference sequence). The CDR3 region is CASSLYGSSGNTIYF. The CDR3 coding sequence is TGTGCCAGCAGCTTGTACGGGAGCTCTGGAAACACCATATATTTT.

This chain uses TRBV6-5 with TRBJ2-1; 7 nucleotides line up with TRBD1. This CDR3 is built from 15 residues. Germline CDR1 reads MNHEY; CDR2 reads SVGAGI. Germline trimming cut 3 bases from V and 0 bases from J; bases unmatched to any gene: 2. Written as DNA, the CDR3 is TGTGCCAGCAGTTATAGGGACAGCTCCTACAATGAGCAGTTCTTC. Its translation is CASSYRDSSYNEQFF.